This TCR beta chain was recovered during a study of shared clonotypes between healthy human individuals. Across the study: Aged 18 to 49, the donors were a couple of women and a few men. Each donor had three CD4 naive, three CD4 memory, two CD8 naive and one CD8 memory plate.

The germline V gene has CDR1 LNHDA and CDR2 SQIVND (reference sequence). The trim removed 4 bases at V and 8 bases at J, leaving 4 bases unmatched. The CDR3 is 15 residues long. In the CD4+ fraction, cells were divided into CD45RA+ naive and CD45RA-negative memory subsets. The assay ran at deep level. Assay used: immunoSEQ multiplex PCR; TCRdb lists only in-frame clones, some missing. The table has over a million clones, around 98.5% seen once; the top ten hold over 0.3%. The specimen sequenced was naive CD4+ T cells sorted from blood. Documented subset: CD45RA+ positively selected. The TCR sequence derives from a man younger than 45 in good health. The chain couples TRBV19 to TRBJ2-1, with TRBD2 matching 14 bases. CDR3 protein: CASSTGTSGGDEQFF. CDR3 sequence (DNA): TGTGCCAGTAGTACCGGGACTAGCGGGGGCGATGAGCAGTTCTTC.